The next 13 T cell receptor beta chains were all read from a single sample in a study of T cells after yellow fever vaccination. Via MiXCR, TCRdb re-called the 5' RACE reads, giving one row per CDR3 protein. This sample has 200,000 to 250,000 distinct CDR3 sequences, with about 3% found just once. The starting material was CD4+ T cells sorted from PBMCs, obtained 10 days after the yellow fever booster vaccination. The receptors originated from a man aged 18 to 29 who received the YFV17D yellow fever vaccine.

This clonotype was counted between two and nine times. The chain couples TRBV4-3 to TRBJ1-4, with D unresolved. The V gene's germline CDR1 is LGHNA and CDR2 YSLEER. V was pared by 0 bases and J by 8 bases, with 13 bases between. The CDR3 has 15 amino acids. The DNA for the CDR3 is TGCGCCAGCAGCCAAGATTTCGGGAGGCGAGAAAAACTGTTTTTT. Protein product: CASSQDFGRREKLFF.

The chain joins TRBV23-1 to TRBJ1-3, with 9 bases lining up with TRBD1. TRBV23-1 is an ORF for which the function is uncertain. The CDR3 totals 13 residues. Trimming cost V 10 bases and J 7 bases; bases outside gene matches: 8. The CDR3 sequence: CANWGQGANTIYF. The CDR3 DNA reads TGCGCCAACTGGGGACAGGGAGCGAACACCATATATTTT.

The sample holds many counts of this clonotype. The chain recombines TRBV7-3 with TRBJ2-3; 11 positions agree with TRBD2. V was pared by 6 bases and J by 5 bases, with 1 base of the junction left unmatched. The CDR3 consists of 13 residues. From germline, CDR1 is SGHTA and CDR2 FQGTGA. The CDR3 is CASSTSGGDTQYF. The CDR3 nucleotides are TGTGCCAGCAGTACTAGCGGGGGAGATACGCAGTATTTT.

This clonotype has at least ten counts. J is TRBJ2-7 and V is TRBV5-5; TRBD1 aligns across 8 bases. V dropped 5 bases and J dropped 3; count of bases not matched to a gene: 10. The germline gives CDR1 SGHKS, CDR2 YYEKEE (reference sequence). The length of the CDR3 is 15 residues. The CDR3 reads CASRGEGTGFYEQYF. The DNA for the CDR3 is TGTGCCAGCAGGGGAGAGGGGACAGGATTCTACGAGCAGTACTTC.

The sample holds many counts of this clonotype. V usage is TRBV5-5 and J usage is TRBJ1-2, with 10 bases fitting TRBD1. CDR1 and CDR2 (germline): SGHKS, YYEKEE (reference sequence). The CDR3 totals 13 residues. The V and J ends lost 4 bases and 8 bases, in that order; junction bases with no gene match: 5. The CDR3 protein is CASSLGTGEGYTF. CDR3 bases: TGTGCCAGCAGCCTAGGGACAGGGGAAGGCTACACCTTC.

This chain's CDR3 is CASSAGSSSYNEQFF. In nucleotides, the CDR3 is TGCGCCAGCAGCGCGGGGTCGAGCTCCTACAATGAGCAGTTCTTC. V usage is TRBV10-2 and J usage is TRBJ2-1; a weak D match, TRBD2 (6 bases). V was shortened by 6 bases and J by 0 bases, with 12 bases between the two germline ends. The CDR3 runs 15 residues. The germline V gene encodes CDR1 WSHSY and CDR2 SAAADI.

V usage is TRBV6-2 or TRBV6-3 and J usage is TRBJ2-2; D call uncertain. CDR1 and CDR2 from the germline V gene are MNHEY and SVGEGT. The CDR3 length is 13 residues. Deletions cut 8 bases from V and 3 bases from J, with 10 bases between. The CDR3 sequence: CASDPAYTGELFF. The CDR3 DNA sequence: TGTGCCAGCGACCCTGCGTACACCGGGGAGCTGTTTTTT.

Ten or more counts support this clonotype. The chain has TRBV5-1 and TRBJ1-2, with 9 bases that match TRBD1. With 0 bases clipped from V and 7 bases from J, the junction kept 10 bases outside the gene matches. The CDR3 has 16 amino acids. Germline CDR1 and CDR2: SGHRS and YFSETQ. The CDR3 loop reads CASSLVRNRGRSGYTF. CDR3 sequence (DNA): TGCGCCAGCAGCTTGGTACGGAACAGGGGGCGATCTGGCTACACCTTC.

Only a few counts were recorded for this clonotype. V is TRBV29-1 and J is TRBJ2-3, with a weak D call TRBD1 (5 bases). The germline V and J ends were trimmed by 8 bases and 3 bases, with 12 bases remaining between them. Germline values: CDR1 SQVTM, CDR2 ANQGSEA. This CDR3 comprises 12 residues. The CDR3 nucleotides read TGCAGCAGTCAGGGTGGGACAGATACGCAGTATTTT. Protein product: CSSQGGTDTQYF.

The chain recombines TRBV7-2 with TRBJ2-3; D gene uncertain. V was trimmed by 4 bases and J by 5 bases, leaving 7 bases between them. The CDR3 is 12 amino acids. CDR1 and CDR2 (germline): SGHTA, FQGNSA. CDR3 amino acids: CASSSVVDTQYF. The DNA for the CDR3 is TGTGCCAGCAGCTCGGTGGTAGATACGCAGTATTTT.

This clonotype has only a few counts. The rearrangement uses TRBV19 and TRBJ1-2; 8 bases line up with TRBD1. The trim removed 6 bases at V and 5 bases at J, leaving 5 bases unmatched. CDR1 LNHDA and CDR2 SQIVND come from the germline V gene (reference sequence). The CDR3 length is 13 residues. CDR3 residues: CASRRTGWYGYTF. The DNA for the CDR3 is TGTGCCAGTAGGAGGACAGGGTGGTATGGCTACACCTTC.

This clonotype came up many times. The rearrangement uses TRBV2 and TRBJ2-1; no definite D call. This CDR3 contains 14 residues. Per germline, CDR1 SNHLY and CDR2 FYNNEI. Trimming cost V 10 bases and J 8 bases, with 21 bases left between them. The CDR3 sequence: CATLLHGSGDEQFF. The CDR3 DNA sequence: TGTGCCACCCTCTTACATGGCTCGGGCGATGAGCAGTTCTTC.

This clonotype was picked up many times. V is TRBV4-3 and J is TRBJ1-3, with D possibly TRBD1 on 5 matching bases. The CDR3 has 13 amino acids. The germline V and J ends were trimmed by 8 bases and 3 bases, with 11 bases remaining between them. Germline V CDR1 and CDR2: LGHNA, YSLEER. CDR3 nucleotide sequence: TGCGCCAGCCTCCGGAGGGGTGGAAACACCATATATTTT. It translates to CASLRRGGNTIYF.